What follows are 2 T cell receptor beta chains derived from one specimen sequenced in a study of CD8 T cells in ankylosing spondylitis. MiXCR was run by TCRdb on the 5' RACE reads, yielding one entry per CDR3 protein. The table includes roughly 280,000 distinct CDR3 sequences, 20% detected once. The specimen sequenced was blood, either unsorted or a sorted T cell fraction (not recorded which). The receptors were sampled from a male donor with ankylosing spondylitis or in good health (not recorded which).

About this clonotype itself: It may be a read error: a sequence one base away is much more abundant. The conserved final phenylalanine or tryptophan is absent from the CDR3, which likely points to a read error. The J gene is TRBJ2-1, the V gene TRBV29-1, with 9 bases lining up with TRBD2. In germline, CDR1 is SQVTM, CDR2 ANQGSEA. J gave up 7 bases and V 7 bases, and 5 bases lay outside the gene matches. The CDR3 has 12 amino acids. DNA of the CDR3: TGCAGCGCGACTAGCGGAAGAAATGAGCAGTTCCTC. Encoded protein: CSATSGRNEQFL.

The V and J genes are TRBV12-3 or TRBV12-4 and TRBJ1-2, with 11 bases fitting TRBD1. V shed 6 bases and J 8 bases; nucleotides not matched to a gene: 5. The length of the CDR3 is 13 residues. The CDR3: CASSPGTGGGYTF. The DNA for the CDR3 is TGTGCCAGCAGCCCGGGGACAGGGGGAGGCTACACCTTC.